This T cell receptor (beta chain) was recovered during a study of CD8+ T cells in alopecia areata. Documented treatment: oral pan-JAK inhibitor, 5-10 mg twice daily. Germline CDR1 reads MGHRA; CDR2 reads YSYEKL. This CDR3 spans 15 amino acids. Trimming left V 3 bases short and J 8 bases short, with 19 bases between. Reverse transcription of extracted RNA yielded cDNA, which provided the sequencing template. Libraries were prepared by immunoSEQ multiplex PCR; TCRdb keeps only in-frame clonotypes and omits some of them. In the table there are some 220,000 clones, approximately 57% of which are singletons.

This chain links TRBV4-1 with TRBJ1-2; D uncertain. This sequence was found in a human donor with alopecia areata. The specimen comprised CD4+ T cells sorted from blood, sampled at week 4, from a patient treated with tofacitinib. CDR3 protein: CASSQRLGPRGGYTF. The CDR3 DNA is TGCGCCAGCAGCCAGAGACTGGGCCCAAGAGGGGGCTACACCTTC.